The entry below gives a single T cell receptor (beta chain) sequence along with its context. The data originate from a study of Ad26.COV2.S vaccination and SARS-CoV-2 variants. Profiled with immunoSEQ multiplex PCR; TCRdb holds only in-frame clones, not every one. The profile covers about 390,000 clones, with approximately 90% appearing a single time and roughly 3% taken by the ten largest. The CDR3 extends over 20 amino acids. J lost 0 bases, V lost 7 bases, and 21 bases had no gene match. Treatment in this sample: some 19 received Ad26.COV2.S at low or high dose, single or two shots; several received placebo; per-sample allocation not given. Sample collection was performed on day 63 after the first vaccine or placebo injection.

The sequence was collected from a person aged 18-60 years who received the Ad26.COV2.S COVID-19 vaccine or a placebo. Sequenced here: peripheral blood, sampled in a trial of Ad26.COV2.S vaccine versus placebo. V and J are TRBV6-7 and TRBJ1-5; 7 positions match TRBD1. TRBV6-7 is sorted into the ORF group, with uncertain function. For the CDR3, the DNA is TGTGCCAGCAATAAAATTCCGCCAGACAGGGATAAGGATAGCAATCAGCCCCAGCATTTT. It codes for CASNKIPPDRDKDSNQPQHF.